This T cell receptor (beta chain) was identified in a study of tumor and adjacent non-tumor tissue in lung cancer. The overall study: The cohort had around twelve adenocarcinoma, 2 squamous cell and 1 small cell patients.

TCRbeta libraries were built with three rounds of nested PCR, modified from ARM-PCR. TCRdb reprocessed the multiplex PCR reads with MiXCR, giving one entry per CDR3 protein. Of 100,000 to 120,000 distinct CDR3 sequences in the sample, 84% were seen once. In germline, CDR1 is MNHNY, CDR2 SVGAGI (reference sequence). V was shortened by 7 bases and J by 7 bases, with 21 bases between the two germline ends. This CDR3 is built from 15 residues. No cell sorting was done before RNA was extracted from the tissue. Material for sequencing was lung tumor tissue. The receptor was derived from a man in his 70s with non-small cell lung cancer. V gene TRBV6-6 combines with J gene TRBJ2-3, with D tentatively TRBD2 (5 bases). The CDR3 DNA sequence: TGTGCCAGCACCGGCCGCGAGTCTAGCTCATATACGCAGTATTTT. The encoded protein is CASTGRESSSYTQYF.